This TCR beta chain was captured in a study of breast tumors, draining lymph nodes, adjacent tissues. TCRdb independently ran MiXCR on the multiplex PCR reads; one entry per CDR3 protein. Of 140,000 or so distinct CDR3 sequences listed, approximately 32% are singletons. The lymph nodes were axillary draining lymph nodes from breast cancer patients. The ends lost 4 bases at V and 7 bases at J; junction bases unmatched: 4. Germline values: CDR1 SGHTA, CDR2 FQGNSA. The CDR3 runs to 14 residues. Ten or more counts support this clonotype. The antigen remains unidentified. Findings and limits, study-wide: The lymph node origin of tumor T cells was framed as consistent with a hypothesis, not demonstrated. Tumor and nontumor repertoires were significantly more similar in luminal-like than in basal-like breast cancer. Data fit most tumor T cells coming from lymph node, expanding in tumor. Tumors had less TCR diversity than lymph nodes, more than nontumor tissue.

The clonotype originates from a female donor with breast cancer. Some clones in this sample may be carry-over from other donors' samples. The chain links TRBV7-2 to TRBJ1-4; 9 bases align to TRBD1. Sequencing was carried out using axillary lymph node tissue. The CDR3 region has the DNA TGTGCCAGCAGCTCGACAGGGGGTGGTGAAAAACTGTTTTTT. Its translation: CASSSTGGGEKLFF.